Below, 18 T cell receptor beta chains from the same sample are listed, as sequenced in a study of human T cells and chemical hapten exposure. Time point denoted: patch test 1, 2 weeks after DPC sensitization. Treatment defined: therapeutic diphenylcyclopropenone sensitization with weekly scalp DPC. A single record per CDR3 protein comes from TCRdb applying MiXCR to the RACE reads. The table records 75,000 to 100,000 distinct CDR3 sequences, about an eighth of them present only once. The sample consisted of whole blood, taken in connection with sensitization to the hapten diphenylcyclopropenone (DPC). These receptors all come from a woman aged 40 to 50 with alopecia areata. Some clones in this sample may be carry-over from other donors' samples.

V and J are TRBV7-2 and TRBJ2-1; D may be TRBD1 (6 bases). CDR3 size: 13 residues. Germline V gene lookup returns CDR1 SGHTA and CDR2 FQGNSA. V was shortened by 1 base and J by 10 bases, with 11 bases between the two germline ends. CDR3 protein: CASSLGRTEEQFF. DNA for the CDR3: TGTGCCAGCAGCTTAGGAAGGACAGAAGAGCAGTTCTTC.

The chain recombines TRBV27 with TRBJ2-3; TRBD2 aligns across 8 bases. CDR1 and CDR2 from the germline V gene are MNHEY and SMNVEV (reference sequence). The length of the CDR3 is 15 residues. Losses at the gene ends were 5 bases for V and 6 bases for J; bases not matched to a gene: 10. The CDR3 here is CASSRPGAGADTQYF. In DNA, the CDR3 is TGTGCCAGCAGTCGCCCTGGAGCGGGAGCGGATACGCAGTATTTT.

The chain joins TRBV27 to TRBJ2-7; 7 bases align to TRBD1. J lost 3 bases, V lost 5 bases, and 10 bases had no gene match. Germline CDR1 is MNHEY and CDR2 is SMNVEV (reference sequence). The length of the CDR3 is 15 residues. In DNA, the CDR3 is TGTGCCAGCAGTCTTAGGGGGACAGCACACTACGAGCAGTACTTC. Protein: CASSLRGTAHYEQYF.

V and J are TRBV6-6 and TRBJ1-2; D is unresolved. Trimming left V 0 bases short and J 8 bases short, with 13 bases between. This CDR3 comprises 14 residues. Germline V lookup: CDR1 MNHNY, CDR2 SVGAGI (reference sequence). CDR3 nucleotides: TGTGCCAGCAGTTACTCTTCGCAGAGTAGGGGCTACACCTTC. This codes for CASSYSSQSRGYTF.

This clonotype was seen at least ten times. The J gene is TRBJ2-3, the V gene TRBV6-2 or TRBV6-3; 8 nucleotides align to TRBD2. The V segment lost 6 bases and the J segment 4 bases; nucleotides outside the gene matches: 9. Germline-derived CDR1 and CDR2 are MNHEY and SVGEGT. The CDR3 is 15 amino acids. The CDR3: CASSLSGSLPDTQYF. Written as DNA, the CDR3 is TGTGCCAGCAGCTTGAGCGGGAGTTTACCAGATACGCAGTATTTT.

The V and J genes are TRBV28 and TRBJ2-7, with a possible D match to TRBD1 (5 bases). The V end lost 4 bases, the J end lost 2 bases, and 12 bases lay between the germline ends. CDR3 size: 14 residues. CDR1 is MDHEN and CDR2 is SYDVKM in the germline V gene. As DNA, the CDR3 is TGTGCCAGCAGTTACCCAGGGTACCCCTACGAGCAGTACTTC. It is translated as CASSYPGYPYEQYF.

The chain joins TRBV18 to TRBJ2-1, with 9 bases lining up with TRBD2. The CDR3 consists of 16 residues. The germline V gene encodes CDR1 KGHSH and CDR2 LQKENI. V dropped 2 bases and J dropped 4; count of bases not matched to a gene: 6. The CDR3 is CASSPTAGGAYNEQFF. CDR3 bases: TGTGCCAGCTCACCAACCGCGGGAGGGGCGTACAATGAGCAGTTCTTC.

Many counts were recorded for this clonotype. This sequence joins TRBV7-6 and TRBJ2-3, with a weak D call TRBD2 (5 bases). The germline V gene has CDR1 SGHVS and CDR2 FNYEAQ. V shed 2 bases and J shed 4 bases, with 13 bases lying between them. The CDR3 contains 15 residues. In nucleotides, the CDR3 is TGTGCCAGCAGCTTAACGGGTCGGGGTGCAGATACGCAGTATTTT. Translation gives CASSLTGRGADTQYF.

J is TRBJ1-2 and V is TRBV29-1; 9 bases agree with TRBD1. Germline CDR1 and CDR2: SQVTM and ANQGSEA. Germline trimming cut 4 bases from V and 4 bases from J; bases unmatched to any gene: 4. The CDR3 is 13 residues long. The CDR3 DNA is TGCAGCGTTGTCGGACAGGGGCCCTATGGCTACACCTTC. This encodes CSVVGQGPYGYTF.

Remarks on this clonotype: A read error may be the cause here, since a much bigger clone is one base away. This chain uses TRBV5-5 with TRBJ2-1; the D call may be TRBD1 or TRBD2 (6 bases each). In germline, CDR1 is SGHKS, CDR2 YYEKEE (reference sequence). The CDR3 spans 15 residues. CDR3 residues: CASSFGGRPYNEQLF. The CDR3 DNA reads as TGTGCCAGCAGCTTTGGGGGGCGCCCCTACAATGAGCAGCTCTTC.

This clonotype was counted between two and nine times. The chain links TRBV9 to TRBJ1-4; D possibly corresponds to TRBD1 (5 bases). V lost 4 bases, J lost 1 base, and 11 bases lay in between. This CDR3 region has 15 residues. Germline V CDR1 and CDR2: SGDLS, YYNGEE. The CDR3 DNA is TGTGCCAGCAGCCCTAGACAGAGAACTAATGAAAAACTGTTTTTT. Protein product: CASSPRQRTNEKLFF.

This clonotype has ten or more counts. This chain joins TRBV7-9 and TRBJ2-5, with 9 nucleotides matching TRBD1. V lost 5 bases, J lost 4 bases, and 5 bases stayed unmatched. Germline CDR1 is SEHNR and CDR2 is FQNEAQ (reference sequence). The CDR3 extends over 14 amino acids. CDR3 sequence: CASSPGTGRETQYF. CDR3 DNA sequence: TGTGCCAGCAGCCCCGGGACAGGGCGAGAGACCCAGTACTTC. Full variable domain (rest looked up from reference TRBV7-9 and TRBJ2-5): DTGVSQNPRHKITKRGQNVTFRCDPISEHNRLYWYRQTLGQGPEFLTYFQNEAQLEKSRLLSDRFSAERPKGSFSTLEIQRTEQGDSAMYLCASSPGTGRETQYFGPGTRLLVL.

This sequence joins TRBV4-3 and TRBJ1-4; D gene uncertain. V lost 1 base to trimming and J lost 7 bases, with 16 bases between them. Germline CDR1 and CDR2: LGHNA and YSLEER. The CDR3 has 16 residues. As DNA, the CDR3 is TGCGCCAGCAGCCAAGTGGGAGTCAGTGTTCGTGAAAAACTGTTTTTT. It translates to CASSQVGVSVREKLFF.

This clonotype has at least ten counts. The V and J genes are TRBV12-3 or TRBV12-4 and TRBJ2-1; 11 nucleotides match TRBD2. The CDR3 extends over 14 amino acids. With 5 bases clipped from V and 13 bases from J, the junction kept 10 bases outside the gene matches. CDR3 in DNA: TGTGCCAGCAGTCCGCGGCTACTAGCGGGAGATCAGTTCTTC. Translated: CASSPRLLAGDQFF.

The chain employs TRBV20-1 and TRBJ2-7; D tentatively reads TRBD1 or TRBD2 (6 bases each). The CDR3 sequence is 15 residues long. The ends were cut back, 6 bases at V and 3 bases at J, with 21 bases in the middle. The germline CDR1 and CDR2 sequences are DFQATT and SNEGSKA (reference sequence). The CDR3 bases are TGCAGTGCCCTTACCCCTGCGGGACAAGGCTACGAGCAGTACTTC. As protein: CSALTPAGQGYEQYF.

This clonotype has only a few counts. DNA for the CDR3: TGCAGTGCTGTAAAAGCGGGAGTGGATACGCAGTATTTT. Its translation is CSAVKAGVDTQYF. The rearrangement joins TRBV20-1 to TRBJ2-3; TRBD2 matches 8 bases. Germline-derived CDR1 and CDR2 are DFQATT and SNEGSKA (reference sequence). J was trimmed by 6 bases and V by 5 bases; bases with no gene match: 7. The length of the CDR3 is 13 residues.

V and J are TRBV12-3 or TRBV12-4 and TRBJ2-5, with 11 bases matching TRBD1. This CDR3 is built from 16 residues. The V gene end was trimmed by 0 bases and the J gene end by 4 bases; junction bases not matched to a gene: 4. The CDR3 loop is CASSLAGTGGAETQYF. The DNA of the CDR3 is TGTGCCAGCAGTTTAGCCGGGACAGGGGGAGCAGAGACCCAGTACTTC.

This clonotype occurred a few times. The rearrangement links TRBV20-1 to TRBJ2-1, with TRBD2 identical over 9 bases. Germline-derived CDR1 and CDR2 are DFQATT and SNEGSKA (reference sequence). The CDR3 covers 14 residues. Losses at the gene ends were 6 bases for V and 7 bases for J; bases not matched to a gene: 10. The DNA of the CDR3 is TGCAGTGCCCTTCTTAGCGGGAGAATTAATGAGCAGTTCTTC. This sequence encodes CSALLSGRINEQFF.